The clone carrying this T cell receptor beta chain was observed a handful of times. Its antigen is as yet unknown. This specimen belongs to a study of spatial heterogeneity in lung cancer. As for the study in general: Among detected sequences, beta-chain ones consistently exceeded alpha-chain ones in number. Study-level results: Follow-up blood showed ubiquitous expanded tumor TCRs less than blood at resection did.

This CDR3 comprises 13 residues. The J segment lost 6 bases and the V segment lost 2 bases, leaving 3 bases of the junction unmatched. CDR1 and CDR2 from the germline V gene are GTSNPN and SVGIG (reference sequence). The sample's time point: sample taken at primary tumor resection. Tumor, nontumor lung or frozen PBMC supplied whole RNA, sequenced without sorting. Every TCR cDNA molecule bore its own unique molecular identifier. TCRdb passed the 5' RACE reads through MiXCR, listing each CDR3 protein once. The table has around 87,000 distinct CDR3 sequences, 10% to 15% seen once. Specimen: PBMCs, collected at surgery. The clonotype was recovered from a male donor with early-stage non-small cell lung cancer. This sequence joins TRBV30 and TRBJ1-1; 10 nucleotides align to TRBD1. CDR3 coding DNA: TGTGCCTGGAGTAGGGACAGGGGCTCTGAAGCTTTCTTT. This encodes CAWSRDRGSEAFF. The whole variable domain, remainder taken from reference TRBV30 and TRBJ1-1, is SQTIHQWPATLVQPVGSPLSLECTVEGTSNPNLYWYRQAAGRGLQLLFYSVGIGQISSEVPQNLSASRPQDRQFILSSKKLLLSDSGFYLCAWSRDRGSEAFFGQGTRLTVV.